This TCR beta chain originates from a study of CD8 T cells in ankylosing spondylitis (dated 2017 in TCRdb). Concerning the study at large: To find TCR variants linked to disease, the study profiled T cell receptor beta repertoires in ankylosing spondylitis patients and healthy donors. The full study cohort comprised about 25 ankylosing spondylitis patients and about 110 healthy donors. Peripheral blood was sampled, and synovial fluid was also collected from ankylosing spondylitis patients. Summary of the overall study and its limitations: Some of the motif variants had been reported before in the synovial fluid and blood of reactive arthritis patients, a finding that suggests common disease-initiation mechanisms. In peripheral blood, the disease-linked clones were found at relatively low frequencies and had a CD8+ phenotype. According to the report, matched synovial fluid samples from ankylosing spondylitis patients were significantly enriched for the disease-linked clones. A TCR beta motif made up of several highly homologous amino acid variants appeared to be characteristic of blood from ankylosing spondylitis patients.

This clonotype was found a few times. Its antigen target is currently unknown. It has no much larger one-base neighbor in the sample; base qualities were not kept. Sequencing took place on an Illumina HiSeq 2500. Quantitative 5'-RACE with molecular barcodes was used to prepare TCR beta libraries. The paper's processing steps were these. A new computational method based on a probabilistic model of VDJ rearrangement was used to identify disease-linked TCR variants. TCRdb took the public reads, trimmed them with fastp at Q25, ran MiXCR for clone calling and kept in-frame beta chains. A single entry per CDR3 protein holds the most common genes and DNA from its merged rows. TCRdb's processing, not the authors', yielded these V and J calls. The sample contains approximately 300,000 distinct CDR3 sequences, 20% of them found a single time. Under 4% of the sample rests with the top ten. The CDR3 measures 13 amino acids from cysteine to phenylalanine. Only CDR3 DNA remains: 39 bases, in frame from the first base. Via the germline V gene, CDR1 is SGHTA and CDR2 FQGNSA. V drops 1 base and J drops 2 bases, leaving 6 bases in between.

The specimen sequenced was blood, either unsorted or a sorted T cell fraction (not recorded which). In this chain, TRBV7-2 is recombined with TRBJ2-7, with no D gene named confidently. The sequence derives from a female donor with ankylosing spondylitis or in good health (not recorded which). The CDR3 is CASSLVSTYEQYF. The DNA is TGTGCCAGCAGCTTAGTTTCTACCTACGAGCAGTACTTC.